This T cell receptor beta chain is from a study of blood T cell repertoires in COVID-19. From germline, CDR1 is SGHRS and CDR2 YFSETQ. V trimming: 4 bases; J trimming: 4 bases; junction bases outside the gene matches: 5. CDR3 size: 15 residues. Measured with immunoSEQ multiplex PCR; TCRdb has only the in-frame clones, and not every one. The table lists about 140,000 clones, about 83% of them singletons, with 16% in the top ten. The chain is built from TRBV5-1 and TRBJ2-3; 11 nucleotides align to TRBD1. The source is a man aged 45-65 years with acute or convalescent COVID-19. Sequencing was performed on peripheral blood. CDR3 loop: CASSRGTGGADTQYF. The CDR3 coding sequence is TGCGCCAGCAGCCGCGGGACAGGGGGAGCAGATACGCAGTATTTT.